This T cell receptor (beta chain) was sequenced during a study of blood T cell repertoires in COVID-19. Study-level background: Researchers got acute and convalescent COVID-19 samples from the United States, Italy and Spain. The cDNA or gDNA used as material had been derived from T cells, B-cell-depleted T cells, or PBMCs.

In the authors' workflow: Estimation of nucleated cell counts relied on the amplification of reference gene primers. Produced via immunoSEQ multiplex PCR; TCRdb's table is partial and in-frame only. V, J and clone size were drawn from that table, and D and trimming were deduced from the DNA. The sample has about 220,000 clones; approximately 80% are singletons. Trimming pared 1 base from V and 4 bases from J, leaving 16 bases between. Germline V lookup: CDR1 SGHNT, CDR2 YENEEA. The CDR3 is 17 residues long. The V and J genes are TRBV11-3 and TRBJ1-4; the D is unclear. The sequence came from a man aged 45 to 65 with active or convalescent COVID-19. Sample: peripheral blood. In DNA, the CDR3 is TGTGCCAGCAGCTTAGGTGGCGGCCGGAACATTAATGAAAAACTGTTTTTT. It is translated as CASSLGGGRNINEKLFF.